The T cell receptor (beta chain) under discussion was sequenced for a study of T-cell reconstitution after alpha-beta-depleted transplantation in children. TCRbeta library preparation incorporated unique molecular identifiers. In TCRdb, the PCR reads were re-called with MiXCR into one record per CDR3 protein. The table records some 640,000 distinct CDR3 sequences, about 15% of them present only once. The CDR3 is made up of 14 amino acids. V lost 4 bases and J 0 bases, leaving 10 bases between the germline ends. Germline values: CDR1 SGHRS, CDR2 YFSETQ. The chain combines TRBV5-1 with TRBJ1-1; D perhaps matches TRBD1 (5 bases). The source is a human donor who donated a stem cell graft to a child with acute myeloid leukemia. Sequenced material: PBMCs from the stem cell graft donor, taken from the stem cell graft. As DNA, the CDR3 is TGCGCCAGCAGCCCAGGGTCCTTGAACACTGAAGCTTTCTTT. The encoded protein is CASSPGSLNTEAFF.